The rows below give T cell receptor beta chains drawn from one sample of a study of spatial heterogeneity in lung cancer. TCRdb used MiXCR to reprocess the 5' RACE reads, holding one entry per CDR3 protein. The sample consists of some 35,000 distinct CDR3 sequences, approximately 7.5% of them appearing once. Sequenced material: PBMCs, taken at follow-up. These receptors all come from a male donor with early-stage non-small cell lung cancer. Each CDR3 is given with its conserved first and last residue. A D gene is named only where the DNA matches it firmly. Size tells how often a clone was seen (once, few, many) or the class of an expanded clone, and some rows leave it out.

TRBJ2-5	TRBV5-1	many	NA	CASRTTQETQYF	TGCGCCAGCAGAACTACCCAAGAGACCCAGTACTTC
TRBJ2-5	TRBV11-2	few	TRBD2	CASSSWTSGGQETQYF	TGTGCCAGCAGCTCCTGGACTAGCGGGGGCCAAGAGACCCAGTACTTC
TRBJ1-2	TRBV29-1	many	NA	CSVEDGHSGSGYTF	TGCAGCGTTGAAGACGGCCACAGTGGCTCTGGCTACACCTTC
TRBJ1-3	TRBV7-9	many	TRBD1	CASSLGQGPSSGNTIYF	TGTGCCAGCAGCTTAGGACAGGGACCAAGCTCTGGAAACACCATATATTTT
TRBJ2-5	TRBV28	many	NA	CASSPGTDQETQYF	TGTGCCAGCAGCCCTGGGACGGACCAAGAGACCCAGTACTTC
TRBJ1-5	TRBV27	many	NA	CASSLGFDVNQPQHF	TGTGCCAGCAGTTTAGGTTTCGACGTAAATCAGCCCCAGCATTTT
TRBJ1-6	TRBV9	many	NA	CASSVDGSKNSPLHF	TGTGCCAGCAGCGTAGATGGCAGTAAAAATTCACCCCTCCACTTT
TRBJ1-3	TRBV9	NA	NA	CASSVGTGNTIYF	TGTGCCAGCAGCGTAGGCACTGGAAACACCATATATTTT
TRBJ1-2	TRBV20-1	many	NA	CSAIDRTRTWGYTF	TGCAGTGCTATTGACAGGACTCGGACGTGGGGCTACACCTTC
TRBJ1-2	TRBV5-1	NA	TRBD1	CASSFGQDYGYTF	TGCGCCAGCAGCTTCGGACAGGACTATGGCTACACCTTC
TRBJ2-1	TRBV5-1	many	NA	CASSFRGGRSSYNEQFF	TGCGCCAGCAGCTTTAGAGGGGGACGAAGCTCCTACAATGAGCAGTTCTTC
TRBJ1-2	TRBV20-1	many	NA	CSARAAPASPNYGYTF	TGCAGTGCTAGAGCGGCCCCGGCCAGCCCTAACTATGGCTACACCTTC
TRBJ1-2	TRBV6-1	many	TRBD1	CASSSGGGEDGYTF	TGTGCCAGCAGTTCAGGGGGGGGCGAGGATGGCTACACCTTC
TRBJ2-3	TRBV7-9	many	NA	CASSPGQLSTDTQYF	TGTGCCAGCAGCCCAGGACAGCTAAGCACAGATACGCAGTATTTT
TRBJ1-3	TRBV7-6	few	NA	CASSLTYPGNTIYF	TGTGCCAGCAGCTTAACGTACCCGGGAAACACCATATATTTT
TRBJ2-5	TRBV6-5	few	NA	CASSYLSTGQETQYF	TGTGCCAGCAGTTACTTGAGTACAGGGCAAGAGACCCAGTACTTC
TRBJ1-2	TRBV20-1	many	TRBD1	CSASGTGKTYGYTF	TGCAGTGCTTCGGGGACAGGAAAGACCTATGGCTACACCTTC
TRBJ1-6	TRBV19	NA	NA	CASSTGLSSYNSPLHF	TGTGCCAGTAGTACAGGGCTGAGCTCCTATAATTCACCCCTCCACTTT
TRBJ1-2	TRBV12-3/TRBV12-4	many	TRBD1	CASSDAGGQGAYGYTF	TGTGCCAGCAGTGACGCCGGTGGACAGGGGGCCTATGGCTACACCTTC
TRBJ1-5	TRBV28	NA	NA	CASSSIQGEHF	TGTGCCAGCAGTTCAATACAGGGCGAGCATTTT
TRBJ1-2	TRBV7-2	many	NA	CASSLESYGYTF	TGTGCCAGCAGCTTAGAATCCTATGGCTACACCTTC
TRBJ2-5	TRBV9	many	NA	CASSAGEGSNPRTQYF	TGTGCCAGCAGCGCAGGGGAGGGATCGAATCCAAGGACCCAGTACTTC
TRBJ1-6	TRBV7-2	many	NA	CASSLWSSYNSPLHF	TGTGCCAGCAGCTTATGGAGCTCCTATAATTCACCCCTCCACTTT
TRBJ1-4	TRBV5-1	many	TRBD1	CASHTGAAGANEKLFF	TGCGCCAGCCATACAGGGGCCGCAGGAGCTAATGAAAAACTGTTTTTT
TRBJ1-5	TRBV12-3/TRBV12-4	many	TRBD1	CASSPGQGRNQPQHF	TGTGCCAGCAGTCCCGGACAGGGGCGCAATCAGCCCCAGCATTTT
TRBJ2-2	TRBV27	many	NA	CASSFHRPNTGELFF	TGTGCCAGCAGTTTCCATCGCCCGAACACCGGGGAGCTGTTTTTT
TRBJ2-5	TRBV30	many	NA	CAWKLPGSKETQYF	TGTGCCTGGAAACTCCCCGGGAGTAAAGAGACCCAGTACTTC
TRBJ2-4	TRBV3-1	many	NA	CASSQEGAQSIQYF	TGTGCCAGCAGCCAAGAGGGGGCGCAGAGCATTCAGTACTTC
TRBJ2-7	TRBV7-9	many	NA	CASSLGGYYEQYF	TGTGCCAGCAGCTTAGGAGGTTACTACGAGCAGTACTTC
TRBJ1-2	TRBV3-1	many	NA	CASSYRRNGYTF	TGTGCCAGCAGCTACAGACGGAATGGCTACACCTTC
TRBJ2-3	TRBV21-1	few	NA	CASSAPKGVRSTDTQYF	TGTGCCAGCAGCGCCCCCAAGGGGGTTCGTAGCACAGATACGCAGTATTTT
TRBJ1-5	TRBV27	many	NA	CASSWTQDQPQHF	TGTGCCAGCAGTTGGACGCAGGATCAGCCCCAGCATTTT
TRBJ2-5	TRBV7-6	NA	NA	CASSLESRTYSLLETQYF	TGTGCCAGCAGCTTAGAGTCCAGGACTTACAGTTTGCTAGAGACCCAGTACTTC
TRBJ1-5	TRBV5-1	many	NA	CASSPGWGGDQPQHF	TGCGCCAGCAGCCCCGGATGGGGGGGGGATCAGCCCCAGCATTTT
TRBJ2-3	TRBV30	NA	NA	CACQAGTTDTQYF	TGTGCCTGCCAAGCGGGGACAACAGATACGCAGTATTTT
TRBJ1-1	TRBV5-1	many	NA	CASSLDGRDTEAFF	TGCGCCAGCAGCTTGGACGGTAGGGACACTGAAGCTTTCTTT
TRBJ2-7	TRBV20-1	many	NA	CSATPTQTYEQYF	TGCAGTGCTACCCCGACCCAAACCTACGAGCAGTACTTC
TRBJ2-3	TRBV12-3/TRBV12-4	many	NA	CASSSWLGGTDTQYF	TGTGCCAGCAGTTCTTGGCTAGGGGGCACAGATACGCAGTATTTT
TRBJ2-1	TRBV29-1	few	TRBD2	CSVAGSGGGNEQFF	TGCAGCGTTGCGGGTAGCGGGGGCGGAAATGAGCAGTTCTTC
TRBJ2-1	TRBV30	many	NA	CAWSVKNEQFF	TGTGCCTGGAGTGTTAAGAATGAGCAGTTCTTC
TRBJ2-5	TRBV7-8	few	NA	CASTQWETQYF	TGTGCCAGCACCCAGTGGGAGACCCAGTACTTC